This T cell receptor (beta chain) is from a study of blood T cells in healthy people across ages. A sample-barcoded 5' primer and a J-beta primer mix were used in a second PCR of roughly 7 to 12 cycles. Paired-end reads containing CDR3 totaled no fewer than 3 million for each sample. MiXCR, run by TCRdb on the 5' RACE reads, gives a single entry per CDR3 protein. The top ten hold around 25% of the sample, which has over 600,000 distinct CDR3 sequences, 56% seen once. In its sample, this clonotype was seen a few times. With 7 bases removed from V and 1 base from J, the gap between germline ends came to 16 bases. Germline assignment: CDR1 SGHRS and CDR2 YFSETQ. CDR3 length equals 15 residues.

This TCR derives from a man aged 40-55 years in good health. The source material was blood. The chain employs TRBV5-1 and TRBJ2-3; maybe TRBD1 (6 bases). The DNA for the CDR3 is TGCGCCAGCTTTATGGGGGCCGGAGGCACAGATACGCAGTATTTT. This translates into CASFMGAGGTDTQYF. The full variable domain, in which reference TRBV5-1 and TRBJ2-3 provide the parts outside the CDR3, is KAGVTQTPRYLIKTRGQQVTLSCSPISGHRSVSWYQQTPGQGLQFLFEYFSETQRNKGNFPGRFSGRQFSNSRSEMNVSTLELGDSALYLCASFMGAGGTDTQYFGPGTRLTVL.